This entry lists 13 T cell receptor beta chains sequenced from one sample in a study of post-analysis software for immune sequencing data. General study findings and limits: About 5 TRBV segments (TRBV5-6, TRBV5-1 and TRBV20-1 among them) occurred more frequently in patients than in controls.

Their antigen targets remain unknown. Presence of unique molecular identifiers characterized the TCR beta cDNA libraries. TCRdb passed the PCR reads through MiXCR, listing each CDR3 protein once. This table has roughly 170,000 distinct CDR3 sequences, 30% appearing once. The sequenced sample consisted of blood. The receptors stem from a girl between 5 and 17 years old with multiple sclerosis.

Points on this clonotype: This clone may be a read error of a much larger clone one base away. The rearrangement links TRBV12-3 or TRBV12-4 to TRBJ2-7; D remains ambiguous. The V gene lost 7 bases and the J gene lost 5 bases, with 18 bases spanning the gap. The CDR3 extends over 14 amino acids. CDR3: CASTKEQSPHEQYF. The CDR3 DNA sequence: TGTGCCAGCACGAAGGAGCAGAGTCCCCACGAGCAGTACTTC.

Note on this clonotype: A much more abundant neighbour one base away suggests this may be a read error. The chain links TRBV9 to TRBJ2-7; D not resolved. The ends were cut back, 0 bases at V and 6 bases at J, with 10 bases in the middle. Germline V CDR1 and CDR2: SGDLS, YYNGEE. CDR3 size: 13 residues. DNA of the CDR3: TGTGCCAGCAGCGTAGAGTCTAGTGGCGAGCAGTACTTC. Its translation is CASSVESSGEQYF.

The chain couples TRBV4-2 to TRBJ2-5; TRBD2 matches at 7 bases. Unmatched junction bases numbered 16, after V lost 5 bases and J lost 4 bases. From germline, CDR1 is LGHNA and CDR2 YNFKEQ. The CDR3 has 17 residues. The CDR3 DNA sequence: TGTGCCAGCAGCGCACTCGGACTAGACGGTGGGCGAGAGACCCAGTACTTC. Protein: CASSALGLDGGRETQYF.

The CDR3 DNA follows: TGTGCCAGCAGCCCCTCGGGACTCCTCGGCTCCTACGAGCAGTACTTC. This translates into CASSPSGLLGSYEQYF. The rearrangement joins TRBV14 to TRBJ2-7; tentative D call: TRBD2 (6 bases). Germline assignment: CDR1 SGHDN and CDR2 FVKESK. The V end was cut by 4 bases, the J end by 0 bases, with 16 bases between. CDR3 size: 16 residues.

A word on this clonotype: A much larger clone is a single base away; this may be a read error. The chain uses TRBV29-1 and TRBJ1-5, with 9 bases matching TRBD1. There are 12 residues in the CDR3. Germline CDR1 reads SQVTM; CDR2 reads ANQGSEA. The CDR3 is CIAGDRDQPQHF. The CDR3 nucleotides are TGCATCGCAGGGGACAGGGATCAGCCCCAGCATTTT.

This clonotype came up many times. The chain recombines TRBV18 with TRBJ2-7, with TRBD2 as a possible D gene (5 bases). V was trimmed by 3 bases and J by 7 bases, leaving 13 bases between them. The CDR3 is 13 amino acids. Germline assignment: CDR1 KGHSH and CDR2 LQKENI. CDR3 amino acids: CASSPRMWREQYF. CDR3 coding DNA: TGTGCCAGCTCACCGAGAATGTGGAGGGAGCAGTACTTC.

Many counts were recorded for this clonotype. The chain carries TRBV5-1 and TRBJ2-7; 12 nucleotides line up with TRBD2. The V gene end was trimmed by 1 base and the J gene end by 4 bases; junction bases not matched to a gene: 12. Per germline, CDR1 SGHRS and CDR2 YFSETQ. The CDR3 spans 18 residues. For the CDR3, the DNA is TGCGCCAGCAGCTTGACGGCTAGCGGGAGGGAACTCGGATACGAGCAGTACTTC. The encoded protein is CASSLTASGRELGYEQYF.

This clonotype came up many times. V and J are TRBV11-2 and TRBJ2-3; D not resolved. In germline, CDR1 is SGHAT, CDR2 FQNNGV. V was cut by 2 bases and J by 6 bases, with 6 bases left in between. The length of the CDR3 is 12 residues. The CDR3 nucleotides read TGTGCCAGCAGCTTATCGTGGGATACGCAGTATTTT. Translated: CASSLSWDTQYF.

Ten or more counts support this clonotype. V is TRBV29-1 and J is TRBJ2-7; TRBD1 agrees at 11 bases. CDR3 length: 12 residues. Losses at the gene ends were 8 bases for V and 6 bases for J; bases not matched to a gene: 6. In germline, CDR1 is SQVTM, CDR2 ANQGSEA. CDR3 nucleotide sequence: TGCAGCTATAGGACAGGGGGCCCCGAGCAGTACTTC. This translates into CSYRTGGPEQYF.

This CDR3 reads CSARELTGGGYTF. CDR3 in DNA: TGCAGTGCTAGAGAACTCACGGGAGGAGGCTACACCTTC. The chain joins TRBV20-1 to TRBJ1-2, with D unresolved. CDR3 size: 13 residues. Trimming pared 0 bases from V and 8 bases from J, leaving 13 bases between. Germline values: CDR1 DFQATT, CDR2 SNEGSKA (reference sequence).

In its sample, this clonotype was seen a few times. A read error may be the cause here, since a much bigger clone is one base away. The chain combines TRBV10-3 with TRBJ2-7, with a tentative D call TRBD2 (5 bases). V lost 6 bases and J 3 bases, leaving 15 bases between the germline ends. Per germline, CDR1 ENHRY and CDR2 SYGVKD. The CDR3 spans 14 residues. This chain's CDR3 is CAIRAGRGSYEQYF. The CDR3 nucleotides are TGTGCCATCAGGGCCGGACGGGGTAGCTACGAGCAGTACTTC.

The CDR3 region has the DNA TGCAGCGTCGGCGAACTAGCGGGAGGCACCGGGGAGCTGTTTTTT. Translation gives CSVGELAGGTGELFF. This sequence joins TRBV29-1 and TRBJ2-2; 12 nucleotides align to TRBD2. Germline V lookup: CDR1 SQVTM, CDR2 ANQGSEA. Trimming at V came to 6 bases and at J to 4 bases, leaving 6 bases not matched to a gene. This CDR3 is 15 amino acids long.

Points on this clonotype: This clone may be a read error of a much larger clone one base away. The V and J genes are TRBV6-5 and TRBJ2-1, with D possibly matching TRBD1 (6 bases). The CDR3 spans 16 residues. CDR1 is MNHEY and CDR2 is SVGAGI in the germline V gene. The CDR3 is CASRSQDRSYYNEQCF. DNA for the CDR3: TGTGCCAGCAGGAGTCAGGACAGATCTTACTACAATGAGCAGTGCTTC.